This TCR beta chain appears in the sequencing data of a study of T and B cells in COVID-19 patients. Looking at the study overall: Of roughly 22 active-infection patients, some 11 were critically ill with mechanical ventilation or extracorporeal membrane oxygenation. Study observations and caveats: In COVID-19 patients, T cell receptor beta variable and joining gene use was reportedly strongly skewed.

This clonotype has just a few counts. Its target is unknown. CDR3 length: 15 amino acids. Germline-derived CDR1 and CDR2 are DFQATT and SNEGSKA (reference sequence). Trimming at V came to 5 bases and at J to 0 bases, leaving 7 bases not matched to a gene. Each TRB amplification used roughly 220-550 ng of genomic DNA from blood. BIOMED2 TRB-A/B primer pools were used in multiplex TRB PCR. TCRdb recomputed calls from the multiplex PCR reads with MiXCR, one row per CDR3 protein. The data hold about 13,000 distinct CDR3 sequences, with 25% observed a single time. The clonotype originates from a human donor who had recovered from COVID-19. This chain joins TRBV20-1 and TRBJ2-7; 10 positions agree with TRBD2. The sample comprised blood. The CDR3 bases are TGCAGTGCTTATACTACTAGCGGGAACTCCTACGAGCAGTACTTC. This encodes CSAYTTSGNSYEQYF.